The 15 T cell receptor beta chains below were found in one sample sequenced in a study of shared clonotypes between healthy human individuals. Method: immunoSEQ multiplex PCR; TCRdb's copy keeps in-frame clones and lacks some. The sample records around 600,000 clones, around 95% being singletons. The naive CD8 subset, CD45RO-negative cells positively selected for CCR7, excluded terminally differentiated effector memory CD45RA+ cells. Sequenced material: naive CD8+ T cells sorted from blood. The receptors shown here come from a woman aged 25 to 39 in good health.

This chain links TRBV5-1 with TRBJ2-1; 9 bases align to TRBD1. Germline lookup yields CDR1 SGHRS and CDR2 YFSETQ. The V segment lost 4 bases and the J segment 8 bases; nucleotides outside the gene matches: 4. The length of the CDR3 is 13 residues. CDR3 DNA: TGCGCCAGCAGCGGGGACAGGGTTGATGAGCAGTTCTTC. Translating it yields CASSGDRVDEQFF.

J is TRBJ1-5 and V is TRBV19; D remains ambiguous. Germline CDR1 and CDR2: LNHDA and SQIVND (reference sequence). CDR3 length: 14 residues. V was clipped by 8 bases and J by 4 bases, with 15 bases between them. CDR3 DNA: TGTGCCAGTGTCGACCCGCAAAGGAATCAGCCCCAGCATTTT. The encoded protein is CASVDPQRNQPQHF.

The rearrangement joins TRBV28 to TRBJ2-2; a possible D gene is TRBD1 (5 bases). Germline assignment: CDR1 MDHEN and CDR2 SYDVKM. CDR3 length: 13 amino acids. Between the trimmed V and J ends, which lost 10 bases and 6 bases, there was a span of 15 bases. Here the CDR3 reads CATKVGVAGELFF. DNA of the CDR3: TGTGCCACCAAGGTAGGGGTGGCCGGGGAGCTGTTTTTT.

CDR3 DNA sequence: TGTGCCAGCAGGAACCCTTATCAGCCCCAGCATTTT. As protein: CASRNPYQPQHF. V gene TRBV28 combines with J gene TRBJ1-5; D gene unclear. The germline V gene has CDR1 MDHEN and CDR2 SYDVKM. V was clipped by 6 bases and J by 5 bases, with 8 bases between them. The CDR3 runs to 12 residues.

The chain recombines TRBV28 with TRBJ1-3; D gene uncertain. Germline V lookup: CDR1 MDHEN, CDR2 SYDVKM. Trimming took off 2 bases at V and 0 bases at J, with 11 bases between the two ends. This CDR3 spans 16 amino acids. The CDR3 loop reads CASSLDKGYSGNTIYF. The DNA of the CDR3 is TGTGCCAGCAGTTTAGACAAAGGATACTCTGGAAACACCATATATTTT.

This clone was seen just once. The chain couples TRBV28 to TRBJ2-5; D gene unclear. Trimming removed 1 base from V and 7 bases from J, with 16 bases in between. The CDR3 runs to 15 residues. Germline CDR1 and CDR2: MDHEN and SYDVKM. The CDR3 region has the DNA TGTGCCAGCAGTTTATCCAGCCGGGTTAGGGTGACCCAGTACTTC. It specifies CASSLSSRVRVTQYF. The full variable domain, its missing parts supplied by reference TRBV28 and TRBJ2-5, is DVKVTQSSRYLVKRTGEKVFLECVQDMDHENMFWYRQDPGLGLRLIYFSYDVKMKEKGDIPEGYSVSREKKERFSLILESASTNQTSMYLCASSLSSRVRVTQYFGPGTRLLVL.

The rearrangement links TRBV21-1 to TRBJ1-1; the table's D call TRBD1 went unverified against the DNA. TRBV21-1 is a recognized pseudogene. The CDR3 extends over 15 amino acids. The CDR3 DNA reads as TGTGCCAGCAGCAAAAGGGGGCGCGGGAACACTGAAGCTTTCTTT. Translation gives CASSKRGRGNTEAFF.

This rearrangement joins TRBV19 to TRBJ2-2, with 8 bases fitting TRBD1. The CDR3 is 15 amino acids. The junction had 7 bases not matched to a gene; V was cut back by 3 bases and J by 7 bases. Germline V CDR1 and CDR2: LNHDA, SQIVND (reference sequence). Written as DNA, the CDR3 is TGTGCCAGTAGTATTGGCAGGGGGCGAGACGGGGAGCTGTTTTTT. This encodes CASSIGRGRDGELFF. The complete variable domain, with remaining parts taken from reference TRBV19 and TRBJ2-2, reads DGGITQSPKYLFRKEGQNVTLSCEQNLNHDAMYWYRQDPGQGLRLIYYSQIVNDFQKGDIAEGYSVSREKKESFPLTVTSAQKNPTAFYLCASSIGRGRDGELFFGEGSRLTVL.

This clone occurred once. The chain uses TRBV7-9 and TRBJ1-4; the D gene is possibly TRBD1 (5 bases). The CDR3 spans 16 residues. The germline gives CDR1 SEHNR, CDR2 FQNEAQ (reference sequence). Trimming pared 7 bases from V and 4 bases from J, leaving 19 bases between. CDR3 sequence (DNA): TGTGCCAGCAATCACAATTTCCAGGGATATAATGAAAAACTGTTTTTT. Translating gives CASNHNFQGYNEKLFF.

For the CDR3, the DNA is TGCGCCAGCAGCTCTACGGGACTTGGGATGAACACTGAAGCTTTCTTT. It translates to CASSSTGLGMNTEAFF. The chain employs TRBV5-1 and TRBJ1-1; D is perhaps TRBD1 (5 bases). V gave up 3 bases and J gave up 0 bases, with 15 bases separating them. In germline, CDR1 is SGHRS, CDR2 YFSETQ. The CDR3 sequence is 16 residues long.

The gene calls are TRBV19 and TRBJ1-4, with 9 bases identical to TRBD1. Germline CDR1 reads LNHDA; CDR2 reads SQIVND (reference sequence). The CDR3 spans 15 residues. The V gene end was trimmed by 6 bases and the J gene end by 9 bases; junction bases not matched to a gene: 11. Written as DNA, the CDR3 is TGTGCCAGTAGAGAACGCCGGGACAGGGTCCAAAAACTGTTTTTT. Translation gives CASRERRDRVQKLFF.

The CDR3 region is CASSPTPGQVNEQYF. Written as DNA, the CDR3 is TGTGCCAGCTCACCAACTCCGGGACAGGTTAACGAGCAGTACTTC. V gene TRBV18 combines with J gene TRBJ2-7, with TRBD1 matching over 8 bases. The germline gives CDR1 KGHSH, CDR2 LQKENI. The V gene end was trimmed by 2 bases and the J gene end by 5 bases; junction bases not matched to a gene: 8. The CDR3 is made up of 15 amino acids. The full variable domain, its missing parts supplied by reference TRBV18 and TRBJ2-7, is NAGVMQNPRHLVRRRGQEARLRCSPMKGHSHVYWYRQLPEEGLKFMVYLQKENIIDESGMPKERFSAEFPKEGPSILRIQQVVRGDSAAYFCASSPTPGQVNEQYFGPGTRLTVT.

In this sample, this clone turned up once. V usage is TRBV4-1 and J usage is TRBJ1-2; tentatively, D is TRBD1 (5 bases). Trimming cost V 1 base and J 8 bases, with 17 bases left between them. In germline, CDR1 is MGHRA, CDR2 YSYEKL. This CDR3 has 15 residues. This CDR3 reads CASSQVRDRDGGYTF. The CDR3 region has the DNA TGCGCCAGCAGCCAAGTAAGGGACCGGGATGGGGGCTACACCTTC.

In its sample, this clone was seen once. The V and J genes are TRBV7-7 and TRBJ2-1, with TRBD2 matching over 10 bases. Per germline, CDR1 SSHAT and CDR2 FNYEAQ (reference sequence). The CDR3 has 15 residues. With 5 bases clipped from V and 5 bases from J, the junction kept 6 bases outside the gene matches. CDR3 coding DNA: TGTGCCAGCAGCCCGTTTAGCGGGGGGAACAATGAGCAGTTCTTC. Translating gives CASSPFSGGNNEQFF.

The V gene is TRBV27, the J gene TRBJ2-7, with D tentatively TRBD1 (6 bases). Per germline, CDR1 MNHEY and CDR2 SMNVEV (reference sequence). The V and J ends lost 5 bases and 2 bases respectively, with 13 bases between them. There are 14 residues in the CDR3. The CDR3 sequence is CASSKWTVAYEQYF. The CDR3 DNA follows: TGTGCCAGCAGTAAGTGGACAGTCGCCTACGAGCAGTACTTC.